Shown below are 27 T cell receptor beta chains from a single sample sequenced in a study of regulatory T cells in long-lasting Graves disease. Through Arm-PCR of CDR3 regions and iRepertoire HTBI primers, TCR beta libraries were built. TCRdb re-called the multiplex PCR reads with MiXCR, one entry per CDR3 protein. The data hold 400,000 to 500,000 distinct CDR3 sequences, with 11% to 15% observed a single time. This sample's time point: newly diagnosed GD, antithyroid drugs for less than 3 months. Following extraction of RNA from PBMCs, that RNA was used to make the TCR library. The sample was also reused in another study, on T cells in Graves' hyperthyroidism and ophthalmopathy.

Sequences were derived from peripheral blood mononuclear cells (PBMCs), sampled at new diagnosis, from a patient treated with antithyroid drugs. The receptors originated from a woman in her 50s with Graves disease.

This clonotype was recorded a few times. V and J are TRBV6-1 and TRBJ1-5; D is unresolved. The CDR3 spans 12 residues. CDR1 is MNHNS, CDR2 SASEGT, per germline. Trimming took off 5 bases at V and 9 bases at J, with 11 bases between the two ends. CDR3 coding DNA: TGTGCCAGCAGTCCGCCCACTGGGCCCCAGCATTTT. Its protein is CASSPPTGPQHF.

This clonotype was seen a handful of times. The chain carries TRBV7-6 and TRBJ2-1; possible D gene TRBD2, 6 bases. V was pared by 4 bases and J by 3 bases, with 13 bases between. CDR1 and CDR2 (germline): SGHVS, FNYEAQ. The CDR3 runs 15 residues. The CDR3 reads CASSSRLENYNEQFF. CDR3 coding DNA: TGTGCCAGCAGCTCGAGACTAGAGAACTACAATGAGCAGTTCTTC.

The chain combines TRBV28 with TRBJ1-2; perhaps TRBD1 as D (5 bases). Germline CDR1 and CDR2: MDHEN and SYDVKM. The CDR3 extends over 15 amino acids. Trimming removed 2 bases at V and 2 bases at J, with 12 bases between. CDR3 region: CASSLGGTVNYGYTF. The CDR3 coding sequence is TGTGCCAGCAGTTTAGGGGGGACGGTGAACTATGGCTACACCTTC.

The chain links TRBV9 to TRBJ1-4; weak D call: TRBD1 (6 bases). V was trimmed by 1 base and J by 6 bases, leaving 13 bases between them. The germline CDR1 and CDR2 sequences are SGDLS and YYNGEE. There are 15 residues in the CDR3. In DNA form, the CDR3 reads TGTGCCAGCAGCGTAACCCCCAGGGGTGATGAAAAACTGTTTTTT. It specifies CASSVTPRGDEKLFF.

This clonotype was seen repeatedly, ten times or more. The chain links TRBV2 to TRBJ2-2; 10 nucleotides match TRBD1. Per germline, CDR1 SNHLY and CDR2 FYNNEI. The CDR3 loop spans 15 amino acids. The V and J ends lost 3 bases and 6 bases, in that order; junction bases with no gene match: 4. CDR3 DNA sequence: TGTGCCAGCAGTGAGGGGACAGGGGTAGCCGGGGAGCTGTTTTTT. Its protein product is CASSEGTGVAGELFF.

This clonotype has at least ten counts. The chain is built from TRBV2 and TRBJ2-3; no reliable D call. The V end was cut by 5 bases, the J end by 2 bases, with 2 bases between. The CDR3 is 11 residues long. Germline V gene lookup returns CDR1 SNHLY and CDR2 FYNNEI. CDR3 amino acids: CASSFTDTQYF. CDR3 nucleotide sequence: TGTGCCAGCAGTTTCACAGATACGCAGTATTTT.

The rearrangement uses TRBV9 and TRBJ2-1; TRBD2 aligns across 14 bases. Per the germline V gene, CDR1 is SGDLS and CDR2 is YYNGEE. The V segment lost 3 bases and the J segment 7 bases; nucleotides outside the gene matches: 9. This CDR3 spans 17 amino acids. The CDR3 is CASSAGGLAGVLNEQFF. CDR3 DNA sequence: TGTGCCAGCAGCGCGGGGGGACTAGCGGGAGTCTTGAATGAGCAGTTCTTC.

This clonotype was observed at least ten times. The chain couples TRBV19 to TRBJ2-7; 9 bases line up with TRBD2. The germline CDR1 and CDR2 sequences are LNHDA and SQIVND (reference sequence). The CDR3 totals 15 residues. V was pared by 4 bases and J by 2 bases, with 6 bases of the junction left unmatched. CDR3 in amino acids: CASSTGTSRTYEQYF. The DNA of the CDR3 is TGTGCCAGTAGTACCGGGACTAGCAGGACCTACGAGCAGTACTTC.

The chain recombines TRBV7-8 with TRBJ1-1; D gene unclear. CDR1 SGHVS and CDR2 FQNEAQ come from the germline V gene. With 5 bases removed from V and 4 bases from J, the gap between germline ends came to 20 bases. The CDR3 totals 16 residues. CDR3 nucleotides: TGTGCCAGCAGCCTAAAGGGCGGACCCCGGAGCACTGAAGCTTTCTTT. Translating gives CASSLKGGPRSTEAFF.

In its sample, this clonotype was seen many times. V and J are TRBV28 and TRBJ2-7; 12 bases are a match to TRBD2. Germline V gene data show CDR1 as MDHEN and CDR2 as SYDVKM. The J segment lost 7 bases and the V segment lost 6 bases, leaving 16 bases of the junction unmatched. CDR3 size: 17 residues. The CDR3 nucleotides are TGTGCCAGCAGAAATTCGGTCAGGACTAGCGGGATTGGGGAGCAGTACTTC. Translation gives CASRNSVRTSGIGEQYF.

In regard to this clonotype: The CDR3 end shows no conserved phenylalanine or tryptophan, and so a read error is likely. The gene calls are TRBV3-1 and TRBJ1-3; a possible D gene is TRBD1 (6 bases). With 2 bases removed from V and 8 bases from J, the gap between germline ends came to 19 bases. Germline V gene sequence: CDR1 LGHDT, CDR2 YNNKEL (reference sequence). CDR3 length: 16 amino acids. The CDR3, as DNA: TGTGCCAGCAGCCAATCGGGGGCCGTTGTCGGAGACACCATATATCTT. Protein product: CASSQSGAVVGDTIYL.

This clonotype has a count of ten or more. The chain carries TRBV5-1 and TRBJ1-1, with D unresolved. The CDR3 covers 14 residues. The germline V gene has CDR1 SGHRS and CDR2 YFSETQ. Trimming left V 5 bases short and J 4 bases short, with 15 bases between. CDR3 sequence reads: CASRPRLGGTEAFF. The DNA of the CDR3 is TGCGCCAGCAGGCCCAGACTGGGCGGCACTGAAGCTTTCTTT.

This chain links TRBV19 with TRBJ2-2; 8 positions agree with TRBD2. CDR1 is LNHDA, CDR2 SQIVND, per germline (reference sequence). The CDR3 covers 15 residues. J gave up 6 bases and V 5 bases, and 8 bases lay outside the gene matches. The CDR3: CASSFWTSSSGELFF. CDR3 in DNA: TGTGCCAGTAGTTTCTGGACTAGCTCTTCCGGGGAGCTGTTTTTT.

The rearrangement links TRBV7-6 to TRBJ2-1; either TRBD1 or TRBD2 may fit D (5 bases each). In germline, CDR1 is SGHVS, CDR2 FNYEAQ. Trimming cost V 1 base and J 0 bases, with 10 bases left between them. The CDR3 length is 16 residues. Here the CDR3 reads CASSLVGASSYNEQFF. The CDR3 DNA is TGTGCCAGCAGCTTAGTCGGGGCTAGCTCCTACAATGAGCAGTTCTTC.

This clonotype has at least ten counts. The CDR3 here is CASSPGTMTYEQYF. DNA for the CDR3: TGTGCCAGCAGCCCCGGGACGATGACCTACGAGCAGTACTTC. The V and J genes are TRBV12-3 or TRBV12-4 and TRBJ2-7; D is tentatively TRBD1 or TRBD2 (5 bases each). The V end lost 6 bases, the J end lost 2 bases, and 14 bases lay between the germline ends. The CDR3 sequence is 14 residues long.

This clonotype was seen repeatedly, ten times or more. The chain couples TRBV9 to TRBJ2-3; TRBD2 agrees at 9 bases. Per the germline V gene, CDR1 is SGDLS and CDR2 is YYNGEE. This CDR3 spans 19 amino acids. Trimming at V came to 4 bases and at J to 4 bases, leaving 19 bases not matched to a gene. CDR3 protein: CASSSPNSGSLTLSDTQYF. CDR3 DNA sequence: TGTGCCAGCAGCTCACCCAATAGCGGGAGCCTAACTTTGTCAGATACGCAGTATTTT.

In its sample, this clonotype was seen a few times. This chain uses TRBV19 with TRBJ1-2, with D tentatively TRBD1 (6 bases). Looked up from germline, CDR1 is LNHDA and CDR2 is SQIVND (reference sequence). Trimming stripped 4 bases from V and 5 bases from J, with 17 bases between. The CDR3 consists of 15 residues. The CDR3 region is CASSNQGSELYGYTF. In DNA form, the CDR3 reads TGTGCCAGTAGTAACCAGGGGTCGGAATTGTATGGCTACACCTTC.

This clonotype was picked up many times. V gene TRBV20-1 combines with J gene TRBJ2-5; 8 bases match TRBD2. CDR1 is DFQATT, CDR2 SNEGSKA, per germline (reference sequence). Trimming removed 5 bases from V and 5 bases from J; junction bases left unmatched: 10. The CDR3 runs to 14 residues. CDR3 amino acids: CSAPSAGGGETQYF. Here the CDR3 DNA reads TGCAGTGCTCCCTCTGCGGGGGGCGGGGAGACCCAGTACTTC.

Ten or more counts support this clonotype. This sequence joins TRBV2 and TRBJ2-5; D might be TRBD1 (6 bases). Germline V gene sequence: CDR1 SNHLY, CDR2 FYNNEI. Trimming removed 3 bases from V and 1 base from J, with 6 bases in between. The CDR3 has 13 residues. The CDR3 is CASSEDSQETQYF. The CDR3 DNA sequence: TGTGCCAGCAGTGAGGACAGCCAAGAGACCCAGTACTTC.

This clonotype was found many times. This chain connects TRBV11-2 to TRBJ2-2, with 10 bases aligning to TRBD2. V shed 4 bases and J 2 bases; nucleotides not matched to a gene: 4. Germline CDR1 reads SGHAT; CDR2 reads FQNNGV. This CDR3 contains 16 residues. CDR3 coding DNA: TGTGCCAGCAGCTCCCTAGCGGGAGTAAACACCGGGGAGCTGTTTTTT. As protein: CASSSLAGVNTGELFF. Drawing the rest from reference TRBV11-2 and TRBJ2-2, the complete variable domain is EAGVAQSPRYKIIEKRQSVAFWCNPISGHATLYWYQQILGQGPKLLIQFQNNGVVDDSQLPKDRFSAERLKGVDSTLKIQPAKLEDSAVYLCASSSLAGVNTGELFFGEGSRLTVL.

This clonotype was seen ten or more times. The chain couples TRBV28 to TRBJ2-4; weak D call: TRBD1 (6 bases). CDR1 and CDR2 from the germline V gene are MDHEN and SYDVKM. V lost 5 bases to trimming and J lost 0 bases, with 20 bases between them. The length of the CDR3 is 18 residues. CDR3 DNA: TGTGCCAGCAGTCCACAATCGGCAACAGGGATAGCCAAAAACATTCAGTACTTC. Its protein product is CASSPQSATGIAKNIQYF.

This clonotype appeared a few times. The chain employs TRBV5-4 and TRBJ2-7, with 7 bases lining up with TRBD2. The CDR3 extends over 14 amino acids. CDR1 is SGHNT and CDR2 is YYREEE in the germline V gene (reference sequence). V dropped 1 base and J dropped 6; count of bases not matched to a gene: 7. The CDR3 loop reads CASSLTVSGGEQYF. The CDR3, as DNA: TGTGCCAGCAGCTTGACTGTATCGGGAGGCGAGCAGTACTTC. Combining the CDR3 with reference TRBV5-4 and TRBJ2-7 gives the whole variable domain ETGVTQSPTHLIKTRGQQVTLRCSSQSGHNTVSWYQQALGQGPQFIFQYYREEENGRGNFPPRFSGLQFPNYSSELNVNALELDDSALYLCASSLTVSGGEQYFGPGTRLTVT.

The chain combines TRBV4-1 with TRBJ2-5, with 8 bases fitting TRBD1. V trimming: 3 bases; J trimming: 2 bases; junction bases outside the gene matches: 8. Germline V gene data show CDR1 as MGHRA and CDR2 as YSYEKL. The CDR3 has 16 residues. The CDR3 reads CASSHPGQGRQETQYF. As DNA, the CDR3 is TGCGCCAGCAGCCACCCCGGACAGGGAAGGCAAGAGACCCAGTACTTC.

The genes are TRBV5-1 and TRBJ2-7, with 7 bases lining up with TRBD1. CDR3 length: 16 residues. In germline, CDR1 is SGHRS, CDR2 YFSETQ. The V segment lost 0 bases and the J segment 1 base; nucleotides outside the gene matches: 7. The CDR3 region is CASSLDLGTVSYEQYF. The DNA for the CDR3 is TGCGCCAGCAGCTTGGATCTTGGGACAGTATCCTACGAGCAGTACTTC.

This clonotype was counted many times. The chain's CDR3 is CASSWGDDEQYF. As DNA, the CDR3 is TGCGCCAGCAGCTGGGGGGACGACGAGCAGTACTTC. The V and J genes are TRBV5-1 and TRBJ2-7; weak D call: TRBD2 (6 bases). The CDR3 has 12 residues. The V end lost 3 bases, the J end lost 5 bases, and 9 bases lay between the germline ends. CDR1 is SGHRS, CDR2 YFSETQ, per germline.

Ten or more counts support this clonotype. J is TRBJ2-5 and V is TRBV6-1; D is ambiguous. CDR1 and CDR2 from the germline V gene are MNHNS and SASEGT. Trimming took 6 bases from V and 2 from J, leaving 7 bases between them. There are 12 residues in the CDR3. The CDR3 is CASRSFQETQYF. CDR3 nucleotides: TGTGCCAGCAGGAGCTTTCAAGAGACCCAGTACTTC.

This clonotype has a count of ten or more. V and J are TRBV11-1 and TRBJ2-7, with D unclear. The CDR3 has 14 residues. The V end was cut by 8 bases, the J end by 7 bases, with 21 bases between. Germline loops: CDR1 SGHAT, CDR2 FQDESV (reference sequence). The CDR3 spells CASAPLGTYEEQYF. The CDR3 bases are TGTGCCAGCGCCCCCCTGGGCACCTACGAAGAGCAGTACTTC.